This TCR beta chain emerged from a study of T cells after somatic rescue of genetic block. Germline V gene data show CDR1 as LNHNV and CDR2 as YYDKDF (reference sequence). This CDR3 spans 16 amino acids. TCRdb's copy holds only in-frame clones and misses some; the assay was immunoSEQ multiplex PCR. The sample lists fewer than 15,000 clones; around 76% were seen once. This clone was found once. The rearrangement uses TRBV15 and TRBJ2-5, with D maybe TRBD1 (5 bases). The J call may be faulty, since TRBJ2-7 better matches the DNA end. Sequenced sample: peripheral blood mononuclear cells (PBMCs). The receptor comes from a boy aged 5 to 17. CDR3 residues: CATSRGVGRDVYEQYF. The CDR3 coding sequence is TGTGCCACCAGCAGAGGCGTCGGCAGGGATGTCTACGAGCAGTACTTC.